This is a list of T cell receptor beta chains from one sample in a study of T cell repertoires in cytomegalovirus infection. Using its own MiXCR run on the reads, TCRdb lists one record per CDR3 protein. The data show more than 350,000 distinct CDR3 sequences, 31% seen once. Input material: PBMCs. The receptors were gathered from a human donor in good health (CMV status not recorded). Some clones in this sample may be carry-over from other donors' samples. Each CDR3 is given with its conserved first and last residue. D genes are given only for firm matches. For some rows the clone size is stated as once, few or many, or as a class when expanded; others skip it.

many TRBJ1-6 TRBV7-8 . TGTGCCAGCAGCCTAACGGCGACAAGGAGCTCCTATAATTCACCCCTCCACTTT CASSLTATRSSYNSPLHF
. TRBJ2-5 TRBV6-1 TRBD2 TGTGCCAGCAGTGCCCCAGATAGCGGGGGGGCTGGAGAGACCCAGTACTTC CASSAPDSGGAGETQYF
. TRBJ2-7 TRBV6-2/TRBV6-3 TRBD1 TGTGCCAGCAGCTCGGGACAGGCGACCTACGAGCAGTACTTC CASSSGQATYEQYF
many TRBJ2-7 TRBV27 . TGTGCCAGCAGTTCCTGGGACGGATCCTACGAGCAGTACTTC CASSSWDGSYEQYF
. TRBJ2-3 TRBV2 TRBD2 TGTGCCAGCAGCGTACTAGCGGTGTTAGATACGCAGTATTTT CASSVLAVLDTQYF
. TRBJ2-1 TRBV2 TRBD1 TGTGCCAGCAGGGAAGGCAGGGGGACCTACAATGAGCAGTTCTTC CASREGRGTYNEQFF
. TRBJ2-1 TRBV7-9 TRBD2 TGTGCCAGCAGCCGGACTAGCGGGGGGTCTTACTCCTACAATGAGCAGTTCTTC CASSRTSGGSYSYNEQFF
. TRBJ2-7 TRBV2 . TGTGCCAGCAGGGCCGGCAGCGGTTCCTACGAGCAGTACTTC CASRAGSGSYEQYF
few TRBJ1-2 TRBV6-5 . TGTGCCAGCAGTTACGGGGCAGGGCCGGTCTATGGCTACACCTTC CASSYGAGPVYGYTF
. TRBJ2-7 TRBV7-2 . TGTGCCAGCAGCCCCCTAGGGGGGTCCTACGAGCAGTACTTC CASSPLGGSYEQYF
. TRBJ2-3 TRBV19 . TGTGCCAGTATTCCATCAGGGGAAGATACGCAGTATTTT CASIPSGEDTQYF
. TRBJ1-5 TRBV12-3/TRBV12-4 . TGTGCCAGCAGTGGGGGGCCTCAGCCCCAGCATTTT CASSGGPQPQHF
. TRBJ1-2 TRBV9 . TGTGCCAGCAGCGGGAGGTCACCTGGCTACACCTTC CASSGRSPGYTF
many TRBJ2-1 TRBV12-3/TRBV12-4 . TGTGCCAGCAGGGGGCCCCCTCCCCCCAATGAGCAGTTCTTC CASRGPPPPNEQFF
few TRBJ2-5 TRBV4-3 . TGCGCCAGCAGCCAATATTTTCCAGGGGAACGGGACCAGTACTTC CASSQYFPGERDQYF
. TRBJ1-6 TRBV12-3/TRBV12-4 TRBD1 TGTGCCAGCAGCCCCTTTGGGGGGACAGGGGGTAATTCACCCCTCCACTTT CASSPFGGTGGNSPLHF
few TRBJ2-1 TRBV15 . TGTGCCACCAGCAGAGAGACAGGCCGGGAGTTCTTC CATSRETGREFF
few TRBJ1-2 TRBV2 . TGTGCCAGCGTCGGGCGGCGTAACTATGGCTACACCTTC CASVGRRNYGYTF
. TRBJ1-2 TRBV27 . TGTGCCAGCAGTTATCTACCGGGGGCCGGTAGCTATGGCTACACCTTC CASSYLPGAGSYGYTF
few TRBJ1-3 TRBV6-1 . TGTGCCAGCAGTCCATCCCGACGGTTCTCTGGAAACACCATATATTTT CASSPSRRFSGNTIYF
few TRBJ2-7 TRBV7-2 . TGTGCCAGCAGCTCTGTACCGGGCAGACTATTCCTCTACGAGCAGTACTTC CASSSVPGRLFLYEQYF
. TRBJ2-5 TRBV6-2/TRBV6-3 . TGTGCCAGCAGGAAAACTCAGACAGGAGGAGAGACCCAGTACTTC CASRKTQTGGETQYF
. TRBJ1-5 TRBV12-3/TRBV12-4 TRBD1 TGTGCCAGCAGTCTAAGACAGGGGGTGCAGCCCCAGCATTTT CASSLRQGVQPQHF
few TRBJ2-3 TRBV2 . TGTGCCAGCGCCCAGGGGCATAGCACAGATACGCAGTATTTT CASAQGHSTDTQYF
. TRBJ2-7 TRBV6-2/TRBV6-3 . TGTGCCAGCAGCCCCGGGACGGGCTCGGCAAATGCCTACGAGCAGTACTTC CASSPGTGSANAYEQYF
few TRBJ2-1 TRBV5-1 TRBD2 TGCGCCAGCAGCTCCCCCCAGCGGGGGGGCACCTACAATGAGCAGTTCTTC CASSSPQRGGTYNEQFF
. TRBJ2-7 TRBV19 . TGTGCCAGTAGTATCGTGCTTTCGGGCGGCTCATCCTACGAGCAGTACTTC CASSIVLSGGSSYEQYF
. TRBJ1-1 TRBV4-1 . TGCGCCAGCAGCCAAGAGTCGGCACTGAACACTGAAGCTTTCTTT CASSQESALNTEAFF
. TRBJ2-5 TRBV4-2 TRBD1 TGTGCCAGCAGGCTCACAGGGGGAGGGACCCAGTACTTC CASRLTGGGTQYF
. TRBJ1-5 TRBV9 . TGTGCCAGCAGCGTAGAGGCGAGCAATCAGCCCCAGCATTTT CASSVEASNQPQHF
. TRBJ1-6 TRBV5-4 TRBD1 TGTGCCAGCAGCTTGGGAGGACAGGCCTTCTATAATTCACCCCTCCACTTT CASSLGGQAFYNSPLHF